Listed here is a single T cell receptor (beta chain). The data were taken from a study of radiation and T cells in renal cell carcinoma. J lost 2 bases, V lost 2 bases, and 2 bases had no gene match. This CDR3 has 14 residues. Germline-derived CDR1 and CDR2 are SGHTA and FQGNSA. Libraries were prepared by immunoSEQ multiplex PCR; TCRdb keeps only in-frame clonotypes and omits some of them. The sample has about 150,000 clones; 86% are singletons. Stated time point: blood 4 weeks post-SBRT, at nephrectomy. The treatment here: 15 Gy SBRT to primary tumor, nephrectomy 4 weeks later. The material was blood, obtained from a patient whose treatment included radiotherapy and nephrectomy. The sequence came from a woman aged 45-60 years with renal cell carcinoma. The chain has TRBV7-2 and TRBJ2-7; 8 nucleotides agree with TRBD2. The CDR3 sequence: CASSLSLAAYEQYF. CDR3 nucleotide sequence: TGTGCCAGCAGCTTATCACTAGCGGCCTACGAGCAGTACTTC.